This TCR beta chain originates from a study of T cells of healthy individuals. TCRdb redid the calling of the 5' RACE reads with MiXCR, one entry per CDR3 protein. The table has around 53,000 distinct CDR3 sequences, about 14% seen once; the top ten hold about 16%. Germline CDR1 is SGHRS and CDR2 is YFSETQ. The CDR3 has 14 residues. V shed 5 bases and J shed 4 bases, with 12 bases lying between them. This chain joins TRBV5-1 and TRBJ2-2; D may be TRBD1 or TRBD2 (5 bases each). The clonotype was recovered from a human donor in good health. CDR3 protein: CASSPDGATGELFF. CDR3 in DNA: TGCGCCAGCAGTCCGGACGGGGCCACCGGGGAGCTGTTTTTT. Together with reference TRBV5-1 and TRBJ2-2, the CDR3 gives the full variable domain: KAGVTQTPRYLIKTRGQQVTLSCSPISGHRSVSWYQQTPGQGLQFLFEYFSETQRNKGNFPGRFSGRQFSNSRSEMNVSTLELGDSALYLCASSPDGATGELFFGEGSRLTVL.